One and the same sample provided the 13 T cell receptor beta chains below, sequenced in a study of blood T cell repertoires in COVID-19. The data were produced by immunoSEQ multiplex PCR, yet TCRdb's version contains in-frame clones alone and is incomplete. The sample lists roughly 250,000 clones, roughly 87% occurring once. The sample consisted of PBMCs or T cells enriched from blood (not recorded which). The receptors stem from a woman aged 25 to 45 with acute COVID-19.

The V gene is TRBV20-1, the J gene TRBJ1-4, with 8 bases that match TRBD1. Per the germline V gene, CDR1 is DFQATT and CDR2 is SNEGSKA (reference sequence). The length of the CDR3 is 15 residues. V was clipped by 3 bases and J by 6 bases; unmatched bases: 9. The CDR3 spells CSASPRQGRYEKLFF. CDR3 DNA: TGCAGTGCTAGTCCCCGACAGGGGCGGTATGAAAAACTGTTTTTT.

The rearrangement joins TRBV20-1 to TRBJ2-7; D is possibly TRBD2 (5 bases). This CDR3 is built from 14 residues. V lost 3 bases, J lost 0 bases, and 12 bases lay in between. Germline CDR1 is DFQATT and CDR2 is SNEGSKA (reference sequence). CDR3 residues: CSASSPADSYEQYF. CDR3 nucleotides: TGCAGTGCTAGTTCCCCAGCGGACTCCTACGAGCAGTACTTC.

The chain employs TRBV29-1 and TRBJ1-2, with D possibly TRBD1 on 6 matching bases. Trimming stripped 7 bases from V and 2 bases from J, with 17 bases between. Germline V CDR1 and CDR2: SQVTM, ANQGSEA. The CDR3 is 14 amino acids. The CDR3 region has the DNA TGCAGCGGTACAGTAACAGGGCCCAACTATGGCTACACCTTC. Encoded protein: CSGTVTGPNYGYTF.

The chain employs TRBV5-6 and TRBJ1-1, with D possibly being TRBD1 (6 bases). The CDR3 spans 14 residues. Trimming pared 6 bases from V and 1 base from J, leaving 13 bases between. CDR1 SGHDT and CDR2 YYEEEE come from the germline V gene. CDR3 DNA sequence: TGTGCCAGCAACATTGGGGGCAGGAACACTGAAGCTTTCTTT. It is translated as CASNIGGRNTEAFF.

This sequence joins TRBV28 and TRBJ1-3; D is unclear. This CDR3 is built from 13 residues. Germline-derived CDR1 and CDR2 are MDHEN and SYDVKM. V lost 3 bases to trimming and J lost 1 base, with 4 bases between them. This CDR3 reads CASSLASGNTIYF. CDR3 nucleotides: TGTGCCAGCAGTTTGGCATCTGGAAACACCATATATTTT.

This chain links TRBV10-3 with TRBJ1-4, with D possibly being TRBD1 (6 bases). The CDR3 length is 14 residues. Germline V gene lookup returns CDR1 ENHRY and CDR2 SYGVKD. Trimming took 8 bases from V and 0 from J, leaving 10 bases between them. The CDR3 protein is CAIGGAATNEKLFF. The CDR3 DNA reads as TGTGCCATCGGGGGGGCTGCAACTAATGAAAAACTGTTTTTT.

Written as DNA, the CDR3 is TGTGCCATCAGGGGCACAGAAAGCTCTGGAAACACCATATATTTT. Amino acids: CAIRGTESSGNTIYF. The chain recombines TRBV10-3 with TRBJ1-3; D not certain. V was clipped by 6 bases and J by 0 bases, with 12 bases between them. This CDR3 contains 15 residues. Germline V gives CDR1 ENHRY, CDR2 SYGVKD.

The chain employs TRBV15 and TRBJ1-2; TRBD1 is a possible D gene (5 bases). The CDR3 consists of 15 residues. V gave up 3 bases and J gave up 3 bases, with 14 bases separating them. The germline gives CDR1 LNHNV, CDR2 YYDKDF (reference sequence). DNA of the CDR3: TGTGCCACCAGCAGCCAATCAGGGCTGGACTATGGCTACACCTTC. Protein: CATSSQSGLDYGYTF.

V and J are TRBV19 and TRBJ2-1; 7 nucleotides match TRBD1. From germline, CDR1 is LNHDA and CDR2 SQIVND (reference sequence). The CDR3 totals 14 residues. The ends lost 5 bases at V and 1 base at J; junction bases unmatched: 2. CDR3 amino acids: CASSLGQSYNEQFF. CDR3 sequence (DNA): TGTGCCAGTAGTCTGGGACAGTCCTACAATGAGCAGTTCTTC.

The chain has TRBV28 and TRBJ2-2; 9 bases are shared with TRBD1. Germline lookup yields CDR1 MDHEN and CDR2 SYDVKM. V was pared by 3 bases and J by 6 bases, with 8 bases of the junction left unmatched. The CDR3 totals 16 residues. CDR3 protein: CASSFSTGGGPGELFF. As DNA, the CDR3 is TGTGCCAGCAGTTTTTCGACAGGGGGGGGACCCGGGGAGCTGTTTTTT.

In its sample, this clone was seen once. This rearrangement joins TRBV7-9 to TRBJ1-1, with 10 bases aligning to TRBD1. The J segment lost 0 bases and the V segment lost 5 bases, leaving 3 bases of the junction unmatched. Germline-derived CDR1 and CDR2 are SEHNR and FQNEAQ (reference sequence). The CDR3 totals 15 residues. In DNA, the CDR3 is TGTGCCAGCAGCCCAGGACAGGGGGTGAACACTGAAGCTTTCTTT. Its translation is CASSPGQGVNTEAFF.

This chain connects TRBV10-1 to TRBJ2-7, with D possibly matching TRBD2 (5 bases). The germline V and J ends were trimmed by 6 bases and 3 bases, with 12 bases remaining between them. Germline-derived CDR1 and CDR2 are WNHNN and SYGVQD (reference sequence). CDR3 length: 13 residues. CDR3 loop: CASSFGRDYEQYF. The CDR3 DNA follows: TGCGCCAGCAGCTTCGGACGGGACTACGAGCAGTACTTC.

V and J are TRBV24-1 and TRBJ2-3, with TRBD2 matching 12 bases. The CDR3 consists of 18 residues. Trimming removed 1 base from V and 2 bases from J; junction bases left unmatched: 6. Germline V gene sequence: CDR1 KGHDR, CDR2 SFDVKD. The CDR3 coding sequence is TGTGCCACCAGTGATTTTCGCGGACTAGCGGGACCCACAGATACGCAGTATTTT. It yields the protein CATSDFRGLAGPTDTQYF.